This entry is about one TCR beta chain. Its antigen remains unidentified. Base qualities are not recorded, but no much larger clone differs from it by a single base. These data come from a study of T cell repertoires in cytomegalovirus infection (dated by TCRdb to about 2019). At the level of the whole study: Donor HLA type was relevant to the analysis, because carriage of CMV infection together with the matching HLA type was indicated by public TCR beta signatures.

The instrument given in TCRdb is Illumina HiSeq 1500. TCRdb applied fastp at Q25 and MiXCR to the public reads, then kept only in-frame beta chains. Every distinct CDR3 protein forms one entry, paired with its most common genes and DNA. For this sample the table gives about 260,000 distinct CDR3 sequences, of which roughly 13% were detected only once. Around 8.8% of the sample is taken by the ten largest. Study-wide conclusions, independent of this receptor: In the ex vivo response, HLA-C-restricted CMV-specific TCR beta clonotypes were dominant, and in two of eight donors the single most frequent clonotype came from this HLA-C-restricted group. In both this cohort and an independent cohort of 350 or so donors, the cumulative frequency of public TCR beta family members distinguished carriers of CMV infection plus the relevant HLA type.

This TCR derives from a human donor in good health (CMV status not recorded). Some clones in this sample may be carry-over from other donors' samples. Sequencing was done on a sample of PBMCs.

CDR3 region: CSARDLVVLAGATQYF. The nucleotide sequence reads as follows: TGCAGTGCTAGAGATCTCGTCGTATTAGCGGGAGCGACCCAGTACTTC. Here the chain combines TRBV20-1 and TRBJ2-5, and TRBD2 matches 9 of the central bases. According to the germline V gene (reference sequence), CDR1 reads DFQATT and CDR2 reads SNEGSKA. The CDR3 covers 16 residues, taking in both the cysteine and the phenylalanine. Here the CDR3 DNA is all that survives: 48 bases in frame from base 1. Germline trimming: 0 bases from V, 7 bases from J; junction bases outside gene matches: 12.